The 25 T cell receptor beta chains below all came from one sample that was sequenced in a study of CD8 T cells in ankylosing spondylitis. Using its own MiXCR run on the 5' RACE reads, TCRdb lists one record per CDR3 protein. The sample lists approximately 300,000 distinct CDR3 sequences, under 25% occurring once. Sequenced material: blood, either unsorted or a sorted T cell fraction (not recorded which). These TCRs come from a female donor with ankylosing spondylitis or in good health (not recorded which).

The chain employs TRBV4-3 and TRBJ2-7; 9 bases agree with TRBD2. V was pared by 4 bases and J by 2 bases, with 6 bases of the junction left unmatched. Germline V gives CDR1 LGHNA, CDR2 YSLEER. The CDR3 runs to 15 residues. The CDR3 is CASSPRASGTYEQYF. As DNA, the CDR3 is TGCGCCAGCAGCCCCAGGGCTAGCGGGACCTACGAGCAGTACTTC.

The J gene is TRBJ1-5, the V gene TRBV12-3 or TRBV12-4; D is uncertain. CDR3 length: 14 residues. V gave up 1 base and J gave up 4 bases, with 8 bases separating them. CDR3 protein: CASSLVAGNQPQHF. As DNA, the CDR3 is TGTGCCAGCAGTTTAGTGGCAGGTAATCAGCCCCAGCATTTT.

This rearrangement joins TRBV20-1 to TRBJ2-2; no reliable D call. Trimming left V 3 bases short and J 4 bases short, with 6 bases between. The CDR3 sequence is 12 residues long. CDR1 is DFQATT, CDR2 SNEGSKA, per germline (reference sequence). CDR3 amino acids: CSASQVTGELFF. The CDR3 region has the DNA TGCAGTGCTAGTCAGGTCACCGGGGAGCTGTTTTTT.

This chain connects TRBV18 to TRBJ2-2, with D perhaps TRBD1 (5 bases). The ends were cut back, 4 bases at V and 6 bases at J, with 15 bases in the middle. Looked up from germline, CDR1 is KGHSH and CDR2 is LQKENI. The CDR3 runs 15 residues. The CDR3 DNA reads TGTGCCAGCTCACGCGTAGAGGCCAGGGCCGGGGAGCTGTTTTTT. Protein: CASSRVEARAGELFF.

This clonotype has ten or more counts. The chain uses TRBV29-1 and TRBJ1-2, with D possibly TRBD1 on 6 matching bases. The CDR3 contains 11 residues. CDR1 and CDR2 from the germline V gene are SQVTM and ANQGSEA. V was shortened by 7 bases and J by 8 bases, with 14 bases between the two germline ends. CDR3 sequence (DNA): TGCAGCGCCCTCACAGGGACCGGCTACACCTTC. The encoded protein is CSALTGTGYTF.

This clonotype has just a few counts. The chain has TRBV6-5 and TRBJ1-6; a possible D gene is TRBD1 (5 bases). This CDR3 region has 17 residues. Germline lookup yields CDR1 MNHEY and CDR2 SVGAGI. Between the trimmed V and J ends, which lost 0 bases and 7 bases, there was a span of 16 bases. The CDR3 loop reads CASSYSTWGENNSPLHF. The CDR3 coding sequence is TGTGCCAGCAGTTACTCGACTTGGGGGGAAAACAATTCACCCCTCCACTTT.

This clonotype was detected a few times. This chain joins TRBV28 and TRBJ2-3, with a possible D match to TRBD2 (5 bases). CDR3 length equals 12 residues. Germline lookup yields CDR1 MDHEN and CDR2 SYDVKM. The germline V and J ends were trimmed by 9 bases and 4 bases, with 11 bases remaining between them. The CDR3 spells CASLEGPDTQYF. In nucleotides, the CDR3 is TGTGCCAGTCTCGAGGGCCCAGATACGCAGTATTTT.

The J gene is TRBJ2-7, the V gene TRBV10-1, with D unclear. The V gene lost 0 bases and the J gene lost 10 bases, with 10 bases spanning the gap. The CDR3 loop spans 12 amino acids. Germline V gene data show CDR1 as WNHNN and CDR2 as SYGVQD (reference sequence). CDR3 DNA: TGCGCCAGCAGTGAGTCGTACAGTCAACAGTACTTC. This translates into CASSESYSQQYF.

The table lists this clonotype with a few counts. This rearrangement joins TRBV2 to TRBJ2-2; no definite D call. This CDR3 has 13 amino acids. Deletions cut 8 bases from V and 5 bases from J, with 12 bases between. CDR1 is SNHLY and CDR2 is FYNNEI in the germline V gene. The CDR3 DNA sequence: TGTGCCAGCGCTATGTTAAGAACCGGGGAGCTGTTTTTT. Encoded protein: CASAMLRTGELFF. Drawing the rest from reference TRBV2 and TRBJ2-2, the complete variable domain is EPEVTQTPSHQVTQMGQEVILRCVPISNHLYFYWYRQILGQKVEFLVSFYNNEISEKSEIFDDQFSVERPDGSNFTLKIRSTKLEDSAMYFCASAMLRTGELFFGEGSRLTVL.

This chain connects TRBV30 to TRBJ1-1; D gene ambiguous. Germline V gives CDR1 GTSNPN, CDR2 SVGIG (reference sequence). With 4 bases removed from V and 5 bases from J, the gap between germline ends came to 5 bases. There are 10 residues in the CDR3. Here the CDR3 reads CAWIKTEAFF. The CDR3 bases are TGTGCCTGGATCAAGACTGAAGCTTTCTTT.

The chain employs TRBV30 and TRBJ2-2; 7 bases are a match to TRBD1. V was clipped by 7 bases and J by 5 bases; unmatched bases: 10. The CDR3 covers 14 residues. Per the germline V gene, CDR1 is GTSNPN and CDR2 is SVGIG (reference sequence). The CDR3 sequence: CALTGLRITGELFF. The CDR3 DNA is TGTGCCTTGACAGGGTTACGTATAACCGGGGAGCTGTTTTTT.

This clonotype has at least ten counts. The chain combines TRBV20-1 with TRBJ2-2; D is possibly TRBD1 or TRBD2 (5 bases each). V was pared by 4 bases and J by 6 bases, with 15 bases between. The germline CDR1 and CDR2 sequences are DFQATT and SNEGSKA (reference sequence). The CDR3 extends over 14 amino acids. The DNA of the CDR3 is TGCAGTGCTACCAAGGGACGGCTCCCCGGGGAGCTGTTTTTT. It translates to CSATKGRLPGELFF.

J is TRBJ2-2 and V is TRBV30, with 7 bases aligning to TRBD2. The ends lost 4 bases at V and 4 bases at J; junction bases unmatched: 9. CDR1 and CDR2 (germline): GTSNPN, SVGIG (reference sequence). The CDR3 extends over 15 amino acids. For the CDR3, the DNA is TGTGCCTGGACAATGCGGGGGAGCGGCACCGGGGAGCTGTTTTTT. It encodes CAWTMRGSGTGELFF.

The V call is TRBV4-3, the J call TRBJ2-7, with D perhaps TRBD1 (5 bases). Trimming shortened V by 1 base and J by 5 bases, and 15 bases separated the two germline ends. The germline V gene has CDR1 LGHNA and CDR2 YSLEER. This CDR3 region has 15 residues. CDR3 loop: CASSQVARRGDEQYF. The CDR3 DNA is TGCGCCAGCAGCCAAGTAGCCCGTAGGGGCGACGAGCAGTACTTC.

This sequence joins TRBV12-3 or TRBV12-4 and TRBJ2-1, with 10 bases lining up with TRBD2. V shed 6 bases and J 2 bases; nucleotides not matched to a gene: 13. CDR3 length: 18 residues. CDR3 bases: TGTGCCAGCAGCCCCCGGCTAGCGGGAGTCAGGGCCTACAATGAGCAGTTCTTC. This gives the protein CASSPRLAGVRAYNEQFF.

The chain employs TRBV12-3 or TRBV12-4 and TRBJ2-2; no definite D call. With 6 bases removed from V and 5 bases from J, the gap between germline ends came to 10 bases. This CDR3 spans 13 amino acids. CDR3 coding DNA: TGTGCCAGCAGGGGGTCTGGGACCGGGGAGCTGTTTTTT. This sequence encodes CASRGSGTGELFF.

V and J are TRBV12-3 or TRBV12-4 and TRBJ2-5; the D gene is possibly TRBD2 (6 bases). CDR3 length equals 15 residues. V was pared by 6 bases and J by 1 base, with 15 bases between. Written as DNA, the CDR3 is TGTGCCAGCAGGCGCCGGGACTGGAGCCAAGAGACCCAGTACTTC. Amino acid sequence: CASRRRDWSQETQYF.

The chain has TRBV20-1 and TRBJ1-2; D is unresolved. CDR1 DFQATT and CDR2 SNEGSKA come from the germline V gene (reference sequence). The CDR3 is 12 residues long. V was clipped by 3 bases and J by 6 bases, with 11 bases between them. The CDR3 DNA reads TGCAGTGCTAGCTCGGGAATGGATGGCTACACCTTC. This sequence encodes CSASSGMDGYTF.

This rearrangement joins TRBV7-2 to TRBJ2-7; 9 bases line up with TRBD2. This CDR3 is 15 amino acids long. The trim removed 1 base at V and 4 bases at J, leaving 5 bases unmatched. CDR1 is SGHTA and CDR2 is FQGNSA in the germline V gene. This chain's CDR3 is CASSLVASGAYEQYF. CDR3 sequence (DNA): TGTGCCAGCAGCTTAGTGGCTAGCGGGGCTTACGAGCAGTACTTC.

This clonotype was seen repeatedly, ten times or more. This chain links TRBV6-1 with TRBJ2-7; TRBD2 might be the D (5 bases). Per the germline V gene, CDR1 is MNHNS and CDR2 is SASEGT. There are 13 residues in the CDR3. V was trimmed by 7 bases and J by 0 bases, leaving 10 bases between them. The CDR3 coding sequence is TGTGCCAGCAAACGGCGGGCCTCCTACGAGCAGTACTTC. Its protein product is CASKRRASYEQYF.

This clonotype was recorded at least ten times. Written as DNA, the CDR3 is TGCAGCGTTGAAGCGGATACTGAAGCTTTCTTT. Protein: CSVEADTEAFF. The chain uses TRBV29-1 and TRBJ1-1; D is ambiguous. The CDR3 spans 11 residues. Per germline, CDR1 SQVTM and CDR2 ANQGSEA. V was cut by 1 base and J by 5 bases, with 5 bases left in between.

This clonotype has just a few counts. The chain links TRBV7-9 to TRBJ2-3; no clear D gene. Germline CDR1 is SEHNR and CDR2 is FQNEAQ (reference sequence). The germline V and J ends were trimmed by 3 bases and 5 bases, with 12 bases remaining between them. The CDR3 covers 14 residues. The CDR3 protein is CASSFLRVGDTQYF. The CDR3 DNA sequence: TGTGCCAGCAGCTTTCTAAGGGTCGGAGATACGCAGTATTTT.

This clonotype has at least ten counts. The V and J genes are TRBV29-1 and TRBJ2-4; TRBD2 aligns across 8 bases. The CDR3 contains 13 residues. J gave up 7 bases and V 3 bases, and 5 bases lay outside the gene matches. Germline loops: CDR1 SQVTM, CDR2 ANQGSEA. The CDR3 loop reads CSVDTREGNIQYF. CDR3 coding DNA: TGCAGCGTTGATACCCGGGAGGGGAACATTCAGTACTTC.

V gene TRBV9 combines with J gene TRBJ2-3, with D tentatively TRBD2 (5 bases). The CDR3 is 15 residues long. Trimming left V 1 base short and J 0 bases short, with 9 bases between. CDR1 SGDLS and CDR2 YYNGEE come from the germline V gene. The CDR3 sequence is CASSVMSGSTDTQYF. CDR3 nucleotide sequence: TGTGCCAGCAGCGTAATGAGCGGCAGCACAGATACGCAGTATTTT.

This clonotype was picked up a small number of times. The rearrangement uses TRBV18 and TRBJ2-1; 7 bases fit TRBD1. Germline CDR1 KGHSH, CDR2 LQKENI. This CDR3 region has 14 residues. Trimming at V came to 5 bases and at J to 5 bases, leaving 6 bases not matched to a gene. Here the CDR3 reads CASSTKGAHNEQFF. The CDR3 DNA is TGTGCCAGCTCAACAAAGGGGGCGCACAATGAGCAGTTCTTC.